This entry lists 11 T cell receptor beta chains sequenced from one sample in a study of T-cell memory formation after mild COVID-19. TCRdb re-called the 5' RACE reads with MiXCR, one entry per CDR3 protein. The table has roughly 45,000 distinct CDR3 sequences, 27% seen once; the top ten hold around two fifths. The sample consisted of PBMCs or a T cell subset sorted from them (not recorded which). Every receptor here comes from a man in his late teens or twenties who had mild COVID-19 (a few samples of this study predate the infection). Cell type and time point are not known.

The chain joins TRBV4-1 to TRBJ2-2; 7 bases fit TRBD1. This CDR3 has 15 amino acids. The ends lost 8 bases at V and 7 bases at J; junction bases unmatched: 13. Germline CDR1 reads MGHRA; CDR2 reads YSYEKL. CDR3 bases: TGCGCCAGCGCTTACCGGGACAGCCTTAACGGGGAGCTGTTTTTT. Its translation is CASAYRDSLNGELFF.

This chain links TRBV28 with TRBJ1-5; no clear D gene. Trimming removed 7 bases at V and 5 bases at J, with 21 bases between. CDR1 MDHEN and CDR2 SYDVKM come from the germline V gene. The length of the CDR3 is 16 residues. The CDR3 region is CASMTPLGDSDQPQHF. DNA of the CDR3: TGTGCCAGCATGACCCCCCTCGGGGATTCGGATCAGCCCCAGCATTTT.

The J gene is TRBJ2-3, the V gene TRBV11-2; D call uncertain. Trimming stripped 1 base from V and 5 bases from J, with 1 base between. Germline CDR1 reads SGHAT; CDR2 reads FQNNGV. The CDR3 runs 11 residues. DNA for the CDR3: TGTGCCAGCAGCTTAGTAGATACGCAGTATTTT. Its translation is CASSLVDTQYF.

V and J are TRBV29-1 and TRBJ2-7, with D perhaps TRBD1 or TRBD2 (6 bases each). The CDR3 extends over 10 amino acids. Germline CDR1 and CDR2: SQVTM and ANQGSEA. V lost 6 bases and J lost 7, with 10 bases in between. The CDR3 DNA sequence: TGCAGCGTCCAGGGGAGGGAGCAGTACTTC. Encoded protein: CSVQGREQYF.

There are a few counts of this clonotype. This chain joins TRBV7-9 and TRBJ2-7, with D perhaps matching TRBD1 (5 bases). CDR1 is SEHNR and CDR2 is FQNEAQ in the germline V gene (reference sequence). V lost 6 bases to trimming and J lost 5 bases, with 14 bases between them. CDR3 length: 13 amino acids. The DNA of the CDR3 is TGTGCCAGCAGTGGAGACAGACGTGACGAGCAGTACTTC. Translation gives CASSGDRRDEQYF.

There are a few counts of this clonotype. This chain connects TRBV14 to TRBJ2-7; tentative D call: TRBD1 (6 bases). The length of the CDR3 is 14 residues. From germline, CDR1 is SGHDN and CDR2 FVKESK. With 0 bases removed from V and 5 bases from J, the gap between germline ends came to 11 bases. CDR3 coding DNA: TGTGCCAGCAGCCAAGACTGGGGGCCCCACGAGCAGTACTTC. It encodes CASSQDWGPHEQYF.

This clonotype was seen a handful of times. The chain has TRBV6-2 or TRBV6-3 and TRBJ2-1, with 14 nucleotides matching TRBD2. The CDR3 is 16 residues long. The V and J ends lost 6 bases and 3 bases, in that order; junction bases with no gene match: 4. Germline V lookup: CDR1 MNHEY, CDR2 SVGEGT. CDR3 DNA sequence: TGTGCCAGCAGAGCCGGGACTAGCGGGGGCTACAATGAGCAGTTCTTC. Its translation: CASRAGTSGGYNEQFF.

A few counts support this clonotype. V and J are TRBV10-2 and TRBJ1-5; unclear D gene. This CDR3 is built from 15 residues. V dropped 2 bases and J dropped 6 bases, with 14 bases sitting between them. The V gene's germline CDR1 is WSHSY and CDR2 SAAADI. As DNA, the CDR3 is TGCGCCAGCAGTGAGGGCCTATTTAGTGGTCAGCCCCAGCATTTT. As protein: CASSEGLFSGQPQHF.

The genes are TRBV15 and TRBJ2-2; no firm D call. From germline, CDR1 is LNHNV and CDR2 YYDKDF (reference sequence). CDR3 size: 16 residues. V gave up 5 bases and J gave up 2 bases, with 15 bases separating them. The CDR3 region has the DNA TGTGCCACCAGCGGAGCCGAGACTCATAACACCGGGGAGCTGTTTTTT. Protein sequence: CATSGAETHNTGELFF.

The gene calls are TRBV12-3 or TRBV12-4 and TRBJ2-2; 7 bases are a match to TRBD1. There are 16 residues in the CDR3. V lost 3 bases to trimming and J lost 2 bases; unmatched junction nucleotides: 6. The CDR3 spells CASSLGTVGNTGELFF. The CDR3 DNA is TGTGCCAGCAGTTTGGGGACAGTGGGTAACACCGGGGAGCTGTTTTTT.

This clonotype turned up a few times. The CDR3 region has the DNA TGCAGTGCTTACGCTGGGGGGCACTCCTACGAGCAGTACTTC. Its translation: CSAYAGGHSYEQYF. This chain uses TRBV20-1 with TRBJ2-7; D is possibly TRBD1 or TRBD2 (6 bases each). This CDR3 region has 14 residues. Looked up from germline, CDR1 is DFQATT and CDR2 is SNEGSKA (reference sequence). Deletions cut 5 bases from V and 0 bases from J, with 14 bases between.